A single count supports the clone carrying this TCR beta chain. Its antigen is not known. The entry originates in a study of cytomegalovirus exposure and HLA in healthy donors. General study findings and limits: A classifier reportedly called cytomegalovirus status with high sensitivity and specificity. Usually a TCR sequence was rare, but some public TCRs were found in many donors. Associated with cytomegalovirus, according to the listing, were 150 to 200 TCR beta chains.

Trimming took 4 bases from V and 5 from J, leaving 12 bases between them. The CDR3 contains 14 residues. Germline V lookup: CDR1 SEHNR, CDR2 FQNEAQ (reference sequence). The donors were part of the approximately 120-subject validation cohort, which stood apart from the roughly 730-subject first cohort. Produced via immunoSEQ multiplex PCR; TCRdb's table is partial and in-frame only. The sample has a few hundred thousand clones, roughly 88% seen once. The rearrangement links TRBV7-9 to TRBJ2-1, with a weak D call TRBD1 (6 bases). This clonotype was sampled from a woman under 40 in good health and CMV-seropositive. Sequencing was done on a sample of PBMCs. CDR3 loop: CASSSDRDNNEQFF. The CDR3, as DNA: TGTGCCAGCAGCTCTGATCGGGACAACAATGAGCAGTTCTTC.